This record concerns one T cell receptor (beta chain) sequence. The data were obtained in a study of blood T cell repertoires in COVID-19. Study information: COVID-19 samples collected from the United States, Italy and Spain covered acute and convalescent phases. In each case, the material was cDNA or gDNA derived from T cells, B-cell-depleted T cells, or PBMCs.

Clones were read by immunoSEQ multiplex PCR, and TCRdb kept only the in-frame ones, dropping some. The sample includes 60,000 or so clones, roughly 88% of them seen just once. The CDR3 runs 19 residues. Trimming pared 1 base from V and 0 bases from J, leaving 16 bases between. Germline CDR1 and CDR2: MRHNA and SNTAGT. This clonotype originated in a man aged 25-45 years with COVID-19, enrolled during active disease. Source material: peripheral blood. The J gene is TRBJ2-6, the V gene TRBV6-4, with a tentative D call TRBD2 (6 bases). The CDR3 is CASSDLYSREVSGANVLTF. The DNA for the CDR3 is TGTGCCAGCAGTGACTTATATTCTAGGGAGGTCTCTGGGGCCAACGTCCTGACTTTC.